This T cell receptor (beta chain) was captured by sequencing in a study of monozygotic twins with inflammatory bowel disease. Study-level results: Twins with IBD were found to have lower TCRbeta diversity (inverse Simpson) than healthy co-twins.

This CDR3 is built from 15 residues. Germline CDR1 MDHEN, CDR2 SYDVKM. TCRdb re-called the 5' RACE reads; one entry per CDR3 protein, DNA not given. This sample carries 400,000 or so distinct CDR3 sequences, with 2.4% going to the ten biggest clones. Note on this clonotype: The antigen is undetermined.

Sequenced sample: blood. The gene calls are TRBV28 and TRBJ2-6. This TCR came from a human donor with ulcerative colitis or Crohn's disease, or a healthy co-twin of an affected twin (not recorded which). The CDR3 spells CASSLWGNGANVLTF.